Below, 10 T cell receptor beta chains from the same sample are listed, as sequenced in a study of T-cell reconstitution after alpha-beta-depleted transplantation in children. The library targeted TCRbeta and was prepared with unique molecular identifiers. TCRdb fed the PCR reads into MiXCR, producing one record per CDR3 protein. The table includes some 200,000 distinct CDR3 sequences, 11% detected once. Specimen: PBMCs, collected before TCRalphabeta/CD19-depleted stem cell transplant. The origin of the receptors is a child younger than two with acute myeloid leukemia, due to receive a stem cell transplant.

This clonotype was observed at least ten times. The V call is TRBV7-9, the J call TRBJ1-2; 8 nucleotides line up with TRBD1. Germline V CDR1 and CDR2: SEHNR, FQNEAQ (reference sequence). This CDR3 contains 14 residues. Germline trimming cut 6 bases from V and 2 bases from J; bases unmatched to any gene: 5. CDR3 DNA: TGTGCCAGCAGGCTCACAGGGGGAAACTATGGCTACACCTTC. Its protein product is CASRLTGGNYGYTF. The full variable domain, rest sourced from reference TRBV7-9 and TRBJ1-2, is DTGVSQNPRHKITKRGQNVTFRCDPISEHNRLYWYRQTLGQGPEFLTYFQNEAQLEKSRLLSDRFSAERPKGSFSTLEIQRTEQGDSAMYLCASRLTGGNYGYTFGSGTRLTVV.

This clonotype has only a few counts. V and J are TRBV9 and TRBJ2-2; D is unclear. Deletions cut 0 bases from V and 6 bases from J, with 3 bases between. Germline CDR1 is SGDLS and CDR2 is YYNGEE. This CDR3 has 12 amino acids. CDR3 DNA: TGTGCCAGCAGCGTAGAACCCGGGGAGCTGTTTTTT. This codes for CASSVEPGELFF.

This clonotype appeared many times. Here the CDR3 DNA reads TGTGCCAGCAGTGGTCTGGGGCACACTGAAGCTTTCTTT. This encodes CASSGLGHTEAFF. J is TRBJ1-1 and V is TRBV12-3 or TRBV12-4; D may be TRBD1 (5 bases). CDR3 length: 13 residues. Trimming cost V 5 bases and J 3 bases, with 10 bases left between them.

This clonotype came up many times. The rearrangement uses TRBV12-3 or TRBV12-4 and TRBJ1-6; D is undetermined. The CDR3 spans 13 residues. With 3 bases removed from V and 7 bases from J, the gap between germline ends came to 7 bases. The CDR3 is CASSLRANSPLHF. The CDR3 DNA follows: TGTGCCAGCAGTTTGCGCGCGAATTCACCCCTCCACTTT.

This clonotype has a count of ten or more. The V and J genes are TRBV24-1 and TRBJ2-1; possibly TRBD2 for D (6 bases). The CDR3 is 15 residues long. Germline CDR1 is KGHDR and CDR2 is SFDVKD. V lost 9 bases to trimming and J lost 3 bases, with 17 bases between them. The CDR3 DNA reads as TGTGCCACCCAGCGGGCGGCAGGGAGCTACAATGAGCAGTTCTTC. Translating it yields CATQRAAGSYNEQFF.

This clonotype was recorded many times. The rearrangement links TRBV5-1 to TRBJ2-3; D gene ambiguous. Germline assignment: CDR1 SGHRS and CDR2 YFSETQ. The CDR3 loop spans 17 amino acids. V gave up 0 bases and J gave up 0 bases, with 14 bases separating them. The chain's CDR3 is CASSLGSGASSTDTQYF. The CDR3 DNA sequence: TGCGCCAGCAGCTTGGGGTCGGGTGCCTCTAGCACAGATACGCAGTATTTT.

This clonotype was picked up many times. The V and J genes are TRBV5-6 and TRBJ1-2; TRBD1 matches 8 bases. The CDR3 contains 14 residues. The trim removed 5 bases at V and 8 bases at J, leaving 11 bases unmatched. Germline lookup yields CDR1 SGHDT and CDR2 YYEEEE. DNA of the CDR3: TGTGCCAGCAGTTCTCTCGCGGACAGGGACGGCTACACCTTC. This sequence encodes CASSSLADRDGYTF.

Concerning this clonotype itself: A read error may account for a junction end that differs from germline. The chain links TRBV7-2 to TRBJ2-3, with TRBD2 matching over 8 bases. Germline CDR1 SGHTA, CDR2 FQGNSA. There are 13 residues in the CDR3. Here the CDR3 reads CSSRLAGTDTQYF. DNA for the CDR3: TGTTCCAGCAGGTTAGCGGGGACAGATACGCAGTATTTT.

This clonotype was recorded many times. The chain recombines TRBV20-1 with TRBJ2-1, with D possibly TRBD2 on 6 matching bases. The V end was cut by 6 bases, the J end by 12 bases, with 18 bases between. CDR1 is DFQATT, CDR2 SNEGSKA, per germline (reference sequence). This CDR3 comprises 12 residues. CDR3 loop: CSAPDYTMMQFF. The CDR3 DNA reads TGCAGTGCCCCGGACTATACAATGATGCAGTTCTTC.

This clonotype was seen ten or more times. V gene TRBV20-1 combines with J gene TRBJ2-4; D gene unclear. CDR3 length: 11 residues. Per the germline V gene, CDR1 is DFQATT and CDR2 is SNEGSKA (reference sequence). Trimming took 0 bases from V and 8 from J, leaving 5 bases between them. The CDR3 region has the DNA TGCAGTGCTAGAGATCTTTACATTCAGTACTTC. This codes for CSARDLYIQYF.